Described below is a single T cell receptor beta chain sequence and its context. TCRdb re-derived calls from the RT-PCR reads in MiXCR, one entry per CDR3 protein. This table holds more than 600,000 distinct CDR3 sequences, around 14% found once. Germline V lookup: CDR1 SGHDT, CDR2 YYEEEE. CDR3 length: 13 residues. Trimming removed 4 bases from V and 4 bases from J, with 11 bases in between. The receptor's source is a female donor in good health, serving as a healthy control. The rearrangement uses TRBV5-6 and TRBJ1-2; a weak D match, TRBD1 (5 bases). The specimen was memory CD4+ T cells from blood. CDR3 residues: CASSPQVAYGYTF. CDR3 in DNA: TGTGCCAGCAGCCCACAGGTTGCCTATGGCTACACCTTC. The variable domain in full, completed from reference TRBV5-6 and TRBJ1-2, reads DAGVTQSPTHLIKTRGQQVTLRCSPKSGHDTVSWYQQALGQGPQFIFQYYEEEERQRGNFPDRFSGHQFPNYSSELNVNALLLGDSALYLCASSPQVAYGYTFGSGTRLTVV.